A selection of T cell receptor beta chains follows, all from one sample in a study of OX40 agonist ivuxolimab in advanced cancers. Only in-frame clones appear in the TCRdb table, and some are missing; sequencing was by immunoSEQ multiplex PCR. In the table there are approximately 77,000 clones, 85% of which are singletons. The material was CD4+ or CD8+ T cells sorted from blood, obtained in a trial of the OX40 agonist ivuxolimab. These receptors were collected from an adult with an advanced solid tumor such as melanoma, head and neck, liver or kidney cancer. Both conserved end residues are part of each CDR3. The D gene is left open where the match is weak. Clone size is not always given. Where it is, it says once, few, many or a class for expanded clones.

v_gene	j_gene	d_gene	abundance	CDR3nt	CDR3aa
TRBV5-1	TRBJ2-3	-	-	TGCGCCAGCAGCTTAATCCCTGGGGGCGGAATCACAGATACGCAGTATTTT	CASSLIPGGGITDTQYF
TRBV2	TRBJ1-3	-	-	TGTGCCAGCAGTCCCGCAGGGGGAAACACCATATATTTT	CASSPAGGNTIYF
TRBV6-1	TRBJ2-1	TRBD1	once	TGTGCCAGCAGTTCGAACCGGGACAGCAATGAGCAGTTCTTC	CASSSNRDSNEQFF
TRBV28	TRBJ2-2	TRBD2	-	TGTGCCAGCAGTTCGACTAGCGGGAGCCGGGAGCTGTTTTTT	CASSSTSGSRELFF
TRBV5-1	TRBJ2-2	-	once	TGCGCCAGCAGCTTGAATCGCCCAGGGGTGGGCACCGGGGAGCTGTTTTTT	CASSLNRPGVGTGELFF
TRBV5-1	TRBJ2-7	-	-	TGCGCCAGCAGCCTGGAGGGCGGATACGAGCAGTACTTC	CASSLEGGYEQYF
TRBV20-1	TRBJ2-5	-	once	TGCAGTGCTAGAGGGAAAGAGACCCAGTACTTC	CSARGKETQYF
TRBV29-1	TRBJ2-1	-	-	TGCAGCGTTCGAGGACAGATCGATGAGCAGTTCTTC	CSVRGQIDEQFF
TRBV5-1	TRBJ1-3	-	-	TGCGCCAGTGCCCAAGCCGGGGGCGTAGGAAACACCATATATTTT	CASAQAGGVGNTIYF
TRBV6-1	TRBJ1-5	-	-	TGTGCCAGCGCCACCACCCCGGGGGAGAATCAGCCCCAGCATTTT	CASATTPGENQPQHF
TRBV2	TRBJ2-5	TRBD2	-	TGTGCCAGCAGTTTTCCGGGACTAGCGGGCCAAGAGACCCAGTACTTC	CASSFPGLAGQETQYF
TRBV4-2	TRBJ1-1	-	few	TGTGCCAGCAGCCATTCTAACACTGAAGCTTTCTTT	CASSHSNTEAFF
TRBV20-1	TRBJ2-5	-	-	TGCAGTGCTAGTGACGAGTCCCAGTACTTC	CSASDESQYF
TRBV6-4	TRBJ1-6	TRBD1	-	TGTGCCAGCAGTGCCGGGGGACAGGGGTCTTCACCCCTCCACTTT	CASSAGGQGSSPLHF
TRBV19	TRBJ2-5	-	-	TGTGCCAGTAGTATTGTGGGGACCCAGTACTTC	CASSIVGTQYF
TRBV15	TRBJ1-6	-	few	TGTGCCACCAGCAGAGATCTCAGTAATTCACCCCTCCACTTT	CATSRDLSNSPLHF
TRBV6-5	TRBJ2-7	TRBD1	-	TGTGCCAGCAGTTACTCCCAAGGACAGGGGAACGAGCAGTACTTC	CASSYSQGQGNEQYF
TRBV19	TRBJ2-6	-	-	TGTGCCAGTAGAGATACAGGGCAAGGGGCCAACGTCCTGACTTTC	CASRDTGQGANVLTF
TRBV13	TRBJ1-1	-	-	TGTGCCAGCAGCGCCCGGTTGACTGAAGCTTTCTTT	CASSARLTEAFF
TRBV7-3	TRBJ2-3	-	-	TGTGCCAGCAGCTTTACAGGGAAAGAGACGCAGTATTTT	CASSFTGKETQYF
TRBV5-1	TRBJ1-2	TRBD1	-	TGCGCCAGCAGCTCGGATCCGGGACAGGGTCGATCGGCTGGCTACACCTTC	CASSSDPGQGRSAGYTF
TRBV11-2	TRBJ1-1	-	-	TGTGCCAGCAGCTTAAGTAACACGAACACTGAAGCTTTCTTT	CASSLSNTNTEAFF
TRBV2	TRBJ2-1	TRBD2	few	TGTGCCAGCAGAGAAAGGGAGACTAGCGGGAGGGCCAATGAGCAGTTCTTC	CASRERETSGRANEQFF
TRBV29-1	TRBJ2-6	-	-	TGCAGCGTTAGGGGACCCGGGTCTCTCGGAGGGGGGGCCAACGTCCTGACTTTC	CSVRGPGSLGGGANVLTF
TRBV7-3	TRBJ1-5	-	-	TGTGCCAGCAGCTTAAGTAGTAATCAGCCCCAGCATTTT	CASSLSSNQPQHF
TRBV11-2	TRBJ1-6	-	-	TGTGCCAGCACAAATCTAGGACAGAACTATAATTCACCCCTCCACTTT	CASTNLGQNYNSPLHF
TRBV27	TRBJ1-2	-	-	TGTGCCAGCAGTTTATTGTCAGTTGGTGGCTACACCTTC	CASSLLSVGGYTF
TRBV19	TRBJ2-2	TRBD2	-	TGTGCCAGTAGTATACTAGCGGGGGCCCGGATCACCGGGGAGCTGTTTTTT	CASSILAGARITGELFF
TRBV29-1	TRBJ2-1	-	-	TGCAGCGTTGCAACCGGGGGCATAGGCAATGAGCAGTTCTTC	CSVATGGIGNEQFF
TRBV5-1	TRBJ2-5	-	-	TGCGCCAGCAGCGCTGGGACTCGTCAAGAGACCCAGTACTTC	CASSAGTRQETQYF
TRBV18	TRBJ1-3	-	-	TGTGCCAGCTCAACCCAACAGGTTAACTCTGGAAACACCATATATTTT	CASSTQQVNSGNTIYF
TRBV7-6	TRBJ2-5	-	-	TGTGCCAGCAGCTTAGGGACGGTCCAAGAGACCCAGTACTTC	CASSLGTVQETQYF
TRBV19	TRBJ2-2	TRBD1	-	TGTGCCAGTAGTACAACCCACAGGGGCTTAAACACCGGGGAGCTGTTTTTT	CASSTTHRGLNTGELFF
TRBV28	TRBJ2-7	TRBD1	once	TGTGCCAGCAGTTTACCAGGGGGCTTGTACGAGCAGTACTTC	CASSLPGGLYEQYF
TRBV19	TRBJ1-5	TRBD1	-	TGTGCCAGTAACACCGGGACAGGGTCAGGGAACAATCAGCCCCAGCATTTT	CASNTGTGSGNNQPQHF
TRBV5-1	TRBJ2-7	TRBD2	-	TGCGCCAGCAGCTTAGTGCTAGCGGGAGTTGAGCAGTACTTC	CASSLVLAGVEQYF
TRBV28	TRBJ2-7	-	-	TGTGCCAGCAGTTCATACAGCATTAACTCCTACGAGCAGTACTTC	CASSSYSINSYEQYF
TRBV27	TRBJ2-7	-	-	TGTGCCAGCAGTCTGCTACAGGGAGCCCACGAGCAGTACTTC	CASSLLQGAHEQYF
TRBV29-1	TRBJ2-3	TRBD2	-	TGCAGCGCAGGACTAGCGGGACCAGATACGCAGTATTTT	CSAGLAGPDTQYF
TRBV7-2	TRBJ1-5	-	-	TGTGCCAGCAGCTTAGCCAGCAATCAGCCCCAGCATTTT	CASSLASNQPQHF
TRBV7-3	TRBJ2-7	-	-	TGTGCCAGCAGCTCCTCGTCGGAAGGGGGCTACGAGCAGTACTTC	CASSSSSEGGYEQYF
TRBV6-6	TRBJ2-1	-	-	TGTGCCAGCAGTTTGACAGCGACTCGCTACAATGAGCAGTTCTTC	CASSLTATRYNEQFF
TRBV7-9	TRBJ1-1	-	-	TGTGCCAGCAGCTTAGCTCCCACTGGGGGAACTGAAGCTTTCTTT	CASSLAPTGGTEAFF
TRBV5-1	TRBJ2-1	TRBD2	-	TGCGCCAGCAGCTCCGCGGGACTAGCGGGGAGGCGGAACAATGAGCAGTTCTTC	CASSSAGLAGRRNNEQFF
TRBV28	TRBJ1-5	-	once	TGTGCCAGCAGACCCGGAAACCCCAATCAGCCCCAGCATTTT	CASRPGNPNQPQHF
TRBV28	TRBJ2-3	TRBD2	-	TGTGCCAGCAGTGCGTCCGGGACTAGCGGCCTCACAGATACGCAGTATTTT	CASSASGTSGLTDTQYF
TRBV6-6	TRBJ2-7	TRBD1	-	TGTGCCAGCAGCCCTCGGGACAGGGGACCCTACGAGCAGTACTTC	CASSPRDRGPYEQYF
TRBV5-1	TRBJ2-3	-	-	TGCGCCAGCAGCTTGGGACAGTCGCATGGCACAGATACGCAGTATTTT	CASSLGQSHGTDTQYF
TRBV7-6	TRBJ1-3	-	-	TGTGCCAGCAGCTTAGGGGGTAACGGAAACACCATATATTTT	CASSLGGNGNTIYF
TRBV6-6	TRBJ2-1	TRBD2	-	TGTGCCAGCAGCAGGACTAGCGGGGCCAATGAGCAGTTCTTC	CASSRTSGANEQFF
TRBV27	TRBJ1-1	TRBD1	-	TGTGCCAGCAGTTTTACAGGGGTTAACACTGAAGCTTTCTTT	CASSFTGVNTEAFF
TRBV5-1	TRBJ1-6	TRBD1	-	TGCGCCAGCAGCCCGGGACAGGCCGCTTCTCCGGGTTCACCCCTCCACTTT	CASSPGQAASPGSPLHF
TRBV27	TRBJ2-1	TRBD2	-	TGTGCCAGCAGTTTCTCACTAGCGGGGCCCAATGAGCAGTTCTTC	CASSFSLAGPNEQFF